This record looks at one T cell receptor beta chain sequence and its context. This clone is identified as medium-sized (0.01 to 0.1%). No qualities accompany the bases; no much larger clone lies one base away. This entry belongs to a study of graft-versus-host responses after intestinal transplantation (TCRdb year 2021). Background on the whole study: Recipients received multivisceral, liver-intestinal, or isolated intestinal transplants. Every recipient was given anti-thymocyte globulin induction, followed by about 3 years of maintenance tacrolimus and steroids. After intestinal transplantation, graft-versus-host and host-versus-graft alloreactive T cell clones in the graft, circulation and bone marrow were tracked using bulk TCR-beta CDR3 sequencing. Alloreactive clones were identified by sequencing pre-transplant mixed lymphocyte reaction products and comparing them with unstimulated pre-transplant donor and recipient T cells. The cohort enrolled 20 to 30 intestinal transplant recipients including one retransplant, and 3 patients lacking pretransplant specimens were excluded. Donor T cell macrochimerism was defined as a peak of at least 4% donor T cells among recipient peripheral blood mononuclear cells. Instead of going to the commercial service, samples from a few later patients were sequenced in-house on an Illumina MiSeq and processed with MiXCR. What the study reported, not specific to this receptor: GvH clones were found in recipient bone marrow, and some of the GvH clones appeared earlier in ileal mucosa or blood, which is consistent with an intestinal mucosal origin. In patients with donor T cell macrochimerism, the allografts had high GvH to HvG T cell clonal ratios. Early after transplant, declines in HvG clones were associated with peak levels of circulating GvH clones. Conclusions were limited by the relatively low number and heterogeneity of intestinal transplant patients.

Library preparation was by the immunoSEQ multiplex PCR assay. For most patients, genomic DNA was isolated with the Qiagen DNeasy Blood and Tissue Kit and sent frozen to Adaptive Biotechnologies for TCR sequencing. For most patients, high-throughput TCR-beta CDR3 sequencing of genomic DNA was performed by Adaptive Biotechnologies. As for the original processing: Adaptive's ImmunoSEQ software was the source of the TCR sequencing data for roughly 19 patients, while a few other patients were processed with MiXCR and VDJtools. CD4 versus CD8 sorting errors were corrected by removing sequences found in both subsets at a frequency ratio below 5:1. Because the origin of CDR3 nucleotide sequences shared between donor and recipient could not be assigned, those sequences were removed. Alloreactive clones required at least 2-fold expansion over unstimulated cells and minimum CFSE-low frequency of 0.002% (template counts) or 0.001% (read counts). Clones detected in sequenced pre-transplant spleen, lymph node, or MLR CFSE-low populations of the donor or recipient were defined as mappable. Cumulative frequency of alloreactive clones was calculated as a percentage of all sequences weighted by copy number. TCRdb obtained this table from immuneACCESS and retained in-frame rearrangements with V and J assigned. These tables miss some clones; where compared with another copy, unresolved V genes account for less than half of the shortfall, and the remainder is unexplained. V and J calls and clone size come straight from that table; D and trimming were deduced from the DNA. For this sample there are 20,000 to 25,000 clones; roughly 43% appear just once. 1.5% to 2% of the sample comes from the top ten.

V is pared back by 8 bases and J by 1 base, with 14 bases lying between the germline termini. According to the germline V gene (reference sequence), CDR1 reads WNHNN and CDR2 reads SYGVQD. The CDR3 runs 14 residues from the cysteine to the phenylalanine. The kept DNA is CDR3 alone, 42 bases in frame from the first base. This specimen's time point label, per the study, means: cells obtained before transplantation from donor or recipient. In the mixed lymphocyte reactions, approximately 200,000 CFSE-labeled pre-transplant responders were plated with approximately 200,000 irradiated violet-dye-labeled stimulators and cultured for 6 days. After the mixed lymphocyte reaction, proliferating CD3+CD4+CFSE-low and CD3+CD8+CFSE-low responder cells were FACS-sorted on a BD Influx sorter.

The chain is made from TRBV10-1 and TRBJ1-1; tentative D gene TRBD1, with 5 bases matching. The receptor comes from a human patient who received an intestinal transplant. The sequences come from alloreactive CD8+ T cells from a mixed lymphocyte reaction culture, collected before intestinal transplant. The cell subset or site label here, explained by the study, means: CFSE-low proliferating T cells sorted from roughly 6-day pre-transplant mixed lymphocyte reaction (GvH or HvG direction). The CDR3 has the sequence CASPSRAPNTEAFF. The bases read TGCGCCAGCCCCTCCAGGGCACCGAACACTGAAGCTTTCTTT.